This T cell receptor (beta chain) appears in the sequencing data of a study of T cell responses to AZD1222 COVID-19 vaccine. Study information: Pooled in the analysis were second doses at about 4 or about 12 weeks.

The junction had 5 bases not matched to a gene; V was cut back by 5 bases and J by 2 bases. Germline V gene data show CDR1 as SGHVS and CDR2 as FNYEAQ. There are 14 residues in the CDR3. The protocol was immunoSEQ multiplex PCR, while the TCRdb copy is restricted to in-frame clones and leaves out a portion. This repertoire shows 96,000 or so clones, about 90% found once; its top ten account for about a quarter. This sequence joins TRBV7-6 and TRBJ2-7, with TRBD2 matching over 8 bases. This specimen consisted of peripheral blood, obtained on day 0 of AZD1222 vaccination. The sequence came from an adult in good health. Written as DNA, the CDR3 is TGTGCCAGCAGCCCACTAGCGGAGGCCTACGAGCAGTACTTC. Protein sequence: CASSPLAEAYEQYF.